The 23 T cell receptor beta chains given below trace back to one sample, sequenced in a study of control samples from healthy donors and cancer patients. Libraries were prepared by immunoSEQ multiplex PCR; TCRdb keeps only in-frame clonotypes and omits some of them. The sample has roughly 150,000 clones, roughly 93% seen once. The sample taken for sequencing was blood. Receptors were obtained from a man in his fifties or sixties in good health.

In this sample, this clone turned up once. The chain combines TRBV9 with TRBJ2-1; D not resolved. This CDR3 is 17 amino acids long. V lost 0 bases and J 0 bases, leaving 13 bases between the germline ends. In germline, CDR1 is SGDLS, CDR2 YYNGEE. CDR3 in amino acids: CASSVVPELSSYNEQFF. CDR3 bases: TGTGCCAGCAGCGTAGTTCCAGAACTAAGCTCCTACAATGAGCAGTTCTTC. The full variable domain, rest sourced from reference TRBV9 and TRBJ2-1, is DSGVTQTPKHLITATGQRVTLRCSPRSGDLSVYWYQQSLDQGLQFLIQYYNGEERAKGNILERFSAQQFPDLHSELNLSSLELGDSALYFCASSVVPELSSYNEQFFGPGTRLTVL.

The rearrangement uses TRBV5-4 and TRBJ2-5; 8 nucleotides align to TRBD2. The CDR3 is made up of 15 amino acids. With V trimmed by 2 bases and J by 5 bases, 8 bases remained unmatched. Per germline, CDR1 SGHNT and CDR2 YYREEE (reference sequence). CDR3: CASSFSVTGGETQYF. The CDR3 region has the DNA TGTGCCAGCAGCTTCTCGGTCACGGGGGGGGAGACCCAGTACTTC. The entire variable domain, with the rest obtained from reference TRBV5-4 and TRBJ2-5, is as follows: ETGVTQSPTHLIKTRGQQVTLRCSSQSGHNTVSWYQQALGQGPQFIFQYYREEENGRGNFPPRFSGLQFPNYSSELNVNALELDDSALYLCASSFSVTGGETQYFGPGTRLLVL.

The V gene is TRBV29-1, the J gene TRBJ1-1; D remains ambiguous. CDR1 is SQVTM and CDR2 is ANQGSEA in the germline V gene. V shed 4 bases and J shed 1 base, with 10 bases lying between them. CDR3 length: 13 amino acids. CDR3 in amino acids: CSVAWTGNTEAFF. The CDR3 nucleotides read TGCAGCGTTGCTTGGACGGGGAACACTGAAGCTTTCTTT.

The chain employs TRBV3-1 (or the pseudogene TRBV3-2) and TRBJ2-7, with TRBD2 matching over 12 bases. Germline V gives CDR1 LGHDT, CDR2 YNNKEL (reference sequence). The trim removed 2 bases at V and 2 bases at J, leaving 7 bases unmatched. The CDR3 is made up of 17 amino acids. CDR3 sequence reads: CASSQSWTSGTTYEQYF. DNA of the CDR3: TGTGCCAGCAGCCAATCCTGGACTAGCGGGACTACCTACGAGCAGTACTTC.

The sample holds one count of this clone. The chain combines TRBV5-1 with TRBJ1-6; D is possibly TRBD1 (6 bases). Germline CDR1 and CDR2: SGHRS and YFSETQ. CDR3 size: 14 residues. Trimming cost V 0 bases and J 6 bases, with 7 bases left between them. The chain's CDR3 is CASSLGGRNSPLHF. The CDR3 bases are TGCGCCAGCAGCTTGGGGGGGCGTAATTCACCCCTCCACTTT.

The chain has TRBV7-2 and TRBJ2-3; no firm D call. The CDR3 contains 15 residues. The V gene's germline CDR1 is SGHTA and CDR2 FQGNSA. V was pared by 3 bases and J by 6 bases, with 16 bases between. CDR3 coding DNA: TGTGCCAGCAGCTTTTACGGCAGACCAGCGGATACGCAGTATTTT. Amino acid sequence: CASSFYGRPADTQYF.

V usage is TRBV6-5 and J usage is TRBJ1-1; the match to TRBD1 covers 7 bases. V was clipped by 2 bases and J by 4 bases; unmatched bases: 4. The germline V gene encodes CDR1 MNHEY and CDR2 SVGAGI. This CDR3 is 14 amino acids long. CDR3 coding DNA: TGTGCCAGCAGTTACGGGGGACAGTTCACTGAAGCTTTCTTT. It is translated as CASSYGGQFTEAFF.

The V gene is TRBV9, the J gene TRBJ2-1, with TRBD2 as a possible D gene (8 bases). Trimming stripped 4 bases from V and 0 bases from J, with 17 bases between. CDR3 size: 17 residues. Germline CDR1 reads SGDLS; CDR2 reads YYNGEE. CDR3 bases: TGTGCCAGCAGCACAGGGGCTAGCGGGCACTCCTACAATGAGCAGTTCTTC. This codes for CASSTGASGHSYNEQFF.

The gene calls are TRBV5-1 and TRBJ2-7; D uncertain. Trimming removed 1 base from V and 3 bases from J, with 11 bases in between. There are 14 residues in the CDR3. CDR1 is SGHRS, CDR2 YFSETQ, per germline. Here the CDR3 reads CASSLSPGIYEQYF. The CDR3, as DNA: TGCGCCAGCAGCTTGTCTCCGGGCATCTACGAGCAGTACTTC.

V is TRBV3-1 (or the pseudogene TRBV3-2) and J is TRBJ1-3; D is perhaps TRBD1 (5 bases). CDR1 LGHDT and CDR2 YNNKEL come from the germline V gene (reference sequence). This CDR3 comprises 14 residues. Trimming shortened V by 3 bases and J by 5 bases, and 11 bases separated the two germline ends. The CDR3 DNA reads as TGTGCCAGCAGCCAGGACACGGGTAGAAACACCATATATTTT. Its translation is CASSQDTGRNTIYF.

CDR3 in DNA: TGTGCCAGCAGTTTATCGGGGGACGGACGGTTCACAGATACGCAGTATTTT. It translates to CASSLSGDGRFTDTQYF. The chain links TRBV28 to TRBJ2-3; D perhaps matches TRBD2 (6 bases). Germline CDR1 and CDR2: MDHEN and SYDVKM. Trimming stripped 1 base from V and 2 bases from J, with 16 bases between. This CDR3 spans 17 amino acids.

The chain couples TRBV11-2 to TRBJ2-5, with 8 bases fitting TRBD2. J lost 2 bases, V lost 6 bases, and 11 bases had no gene match. CDR1 is SGHAT and CDR2 is FQNNGV in the germline V gene. The CDR3 is 16 amino acids. The DNA of the CDR3 is TGTGCCAGCAGTCCCCGGGGGGGGCCAGATCAAGAGACCCAGTACTTC. This translates into CASSPRGGPDQETQYF.

The gene calls are TRBV14 and TRBJ2-1; 10 bases match TRBD2. The CDR3 is 15 residues long. Germline trimming cut 2 bases from V and 7 bases from J; bases unmatched to any gene: 5. Germline V gene lookup returns CDR1 SGHDN and CDR2 FVKESK. The CDR3 is CASSQPAGGDNEQFF. DNA of the CDR3: TGTGCCAGCAGCCAACCAGCGGGAGGGGATAATGAGCAGTTCTTC.

V gene TRBV28 combines with J gene TRBJ1-5; 7 bases are a match to TRBD1. This CDR3 spans 15 amino acids. Trimming took 10 bases from V and 11 from J; bases not matched to a gene: 20. Germline V gives CDR1 MDHEN, CDR2 SYDVKM. CDR3 in amino acids: CAKTPGQRGQSAQHF. The CDR3 DNA follows: TGTGCCAAGACACCGGGACAGAGGGGACAATCAGCCCAGCATTTT.

The V and J genes are TRBV12-3 or TRBV12-4 and TRBJ2-2; D not resolved. The CDR3 totals 11 residues. Trimming pared 6 bases from V and 7 bases from J, leaving 6 bases between. Written as DNA, the CDR3 is TGTGCCAGCAGCTTCCGCGGGGAGCTGTTTTTT. Its translation: CASSFRGELFF.

The rearrangement links TRBV4-1 to TRBJ2-3, with TRBD2 matching over 10 bases. With V trimmed by 0 bases and J by 5 bases, 5 bases remained unmatched. The CDR3 consists of 16 residues. CDR1 and CDR2 from the germline V gene are MGHRA and YSYEKL. The CDR3 DNA reads as TGCGCCAGCAGCCAAGACCTAGCGGGAGTGGGAGATACGCAGTATTTT. The encoded protein is CASSQDLAGVGDTQYF.

This clone was detected only once. The chain links TRBV11-3 to TRBJ1-1; D uncertain. CDR1 and CDR2 (germline): SGHNT, YENEEA. The CDR3 runs 14 residues. The V gene lost 4 bases and the J gene lost 7 bases, with 16 bases spanning the gap. DNA for the CDR3: TGTGCCAGCAGCTCCAGTTTTAAGGCGGGTGAAGCTTTCTTT. Translation gives CASSSSFKAGEAFF. Full variable domain (rest looked up from reference TRBV11-3 and TRBJ1-1): EAGVVQSPRYKIIEKKQPVAFWCNPISGHNTLYWYLQNLGQGPELLIRYENEEAVDDSQLPKDRFSAERLKGVDSTLKIQPAELGDSAVYLCASSSSFKAGEAFFGQGTRLTVV.

This rearrangement joins TRBV5-4 to TRBJ2-1; D is uncertain. The CDR3 is 13 amino acids. Germline V gene lookup returns CDR1 SGHNT and CDR2 YYREEE (reference sequence). The V gene lost 4 bases and the J gene lost 6 bases, with 11 bases spanning the gap. The CDR3 region has the DNA TGTGCCAGCAGCCCGACGGAACGCAATGAGCAGTTCTTC. Its translation: CASSPTERNEQFF.

The chain recombines TRBV2 with TRBJ2-7, with 14 bases identical to TRBD2. With V trimmed by 10 bases and J by 4 bases, 18 bases remained unmatched. Per the germline V gene, CDR1 is SNHLY and CDR2 is FYNNEI. The CDR3 totals 18 residues. CDR3 nucleotide sequence: TGTGCCACCCAACCCGGACTAGCGGGAGGACGGGGCCCATACGAGCAGTACTTC. This translates into CATQPGLAGGRGPYEQYF.

The chain joins TRBV30 to TRBJ1-2; possible D gene TRBD1, 6 bases. The germline V gene encodes CDR1 GTSNPN and CDR2 SVGIG (reference sequence). The CDR3 is made up of 13 amino acids. Deletions cut 1 base from V and 8 bases from J, with 14 bases between. The DNA of the CDR3 is TGTGCCTGGAGTGCACCAGGGGTGCGGGGCTACACCTTC. Translating gives CAWSAPGVRGYTF.

The chain has TRBV5-1 and TRBJ2-4, with D perhaps TRBD2 (5 bases). Trimming removed 4 bases at V and 0 bases at J, with 14 bases between. CDR3 length: 16 amino acids. Germline lookup yields CDR1 SGHRS and CDR2 YFSETQ. CDR3 sequence: CASSSGERLAKNIQYF. As DNA, the CDR3 is TGCGCCAGCAGCAGCGGAGAGCGACTAGCCAAAAACATTCAGTACTTC.

The rearrangement links TRBV28 to TRBJ2-5; no clear D gene. CDR1 and CDR2 from the germline V gene are MDHEN and SYDVKM. Deletions cut 3 bases from V and 5 bases from J, with 10 bases between. CDR3 length: 13 amino acids. The CDR3 spells CASSFRAEETQYF. In DNA form, the CDR3 reads TGTGCCAGCAGTTTTCGGGCGGAGGAGACCCAGTACTTC.

J is TRBJ1-3 and V is TRBV21-1; no DNA check was done on the table's D call, TRBD1. TRBV21-1 counts as a pseudogene. The CDR3 is 17 amino acids. In DNA form, the CDR3 reads TGTGCCAGCAGCAAAGAAGGACATCAGAGCTCTGGAAACACCATATATTTT. Translation gives CASSKEGHQSSGNTIYF.